What follows are 19 T cell receptor beta chains derived from one specimen sequenced in a study of blood T cell repertoires in COVID-19. Here immunoSEQ multiplex PCR was the method, and the copy in TCRdb shows in-frame clones only, minus some. The sample has approximately 130,000 clones, roughly four fifths seen once. The sequencing input was peripheral blood. The source of these receptors is a man aged 35-49 years with active or convalescent COVID-19.

The chain uses TRBV9 and TRBJ1-1; D is uncertain. CDR3 length: 13 amino acids. The germline V gene has CDR1 SGDLS and CDR2 YYNGEE. Deletions cut 3 bases from V and 2 bases from J, with 8 bases between. The CDR3 loop is CASSARYNTEAFF. In DNA, the CDR3 is TGTGCCAGCAGCGCGAGGTACAACACTGAAGCTTTCTTT.

This clone has just one count. The rearrangement links TRBV4-2 to TRBJ2-2, with 10 bases fitting TRBD2. V trimming: 4 bases; J trimming: 1 base; junction bases outside the gene matches: 0. The CDR3 consists of 15 residues. Germline CDR1 is LGHNA and CDR2 is YNFKEQ. CDR3 DNA sequence: TGTGCCAGCAGCCTAGCGGGGGGGAACACCGGGGAGCTGTTTTTT. It translates to CASSLAGGNTGELFF.

V usage is TRBV24-1 and J usage is TRBJ1-1; D may be TRBD1 (6 bases). Germline values: CDR1 KGHDR, CDR2 SFDVKD. Trimming shortened V by 10 bases and J by 10 bases, and 21 bases separated the two germline ends. The CDR3 covers 13 residues. The CDR3 bases are TGTGCCACGACTCCCGAGGCGGACAGAGGAGCTTTCTTT. Translation: CATTPEADRGAFF.

V is TRBV24-1 and J is TRBJ2-3, with 9 bases that match TRBD1. CDR1 is KGHDR, CDR2 SFDVKD, per germline. With 0 bases clipped from V and 6 bases from J, the junction kept 6 bases outside the gene matches. CDR3 length equals 16 residues. CDR3 loop: CATSDLLGTGSDTQYF. CDR3 bases: TGTGCCACCAGTGATTTGCTCGGGACAGGGTCCGATACGCAGTATTTT.

This clone is medium-sized. The rearrangement joins TRBV30 to TRBJ1-5; the D is unclear. CDR3 length: 14 residues. Trimming shortened V by 0 bases and J by 2 bases, and 8 bases separated the two germline ends. Germline values: CDR1 GTSNPN, CDR2 SVGIG (reference sequence). The CDR3 DNA reads TGTGCCTGGAGTGTGCCCGGGGGCAATCAGCCCCAGCATTTT. Encoded protein: CAWSVPGGNQPQHF.

This chain connects TRBV7-7 to TRBJ2-2; 11 positions agree with TRBD1. The V and J ends lost 6 bases and 4 bases, in that order; junction bases with no gene match: 13. The CDR3 sequence is 18 residues long. CDR1 and CDR2 (germline): SSHAT, FNYEAQ (reference sequence). The CDR3 coding sequence is TGTGCCAGCAGACTTTTTAGGACAGGGGGCGCAGGCACCGGGGAGCTGTTTTTT. Translated: CASRLFRTGGAGTGELFF.

V is TRBV3-1 (or the pseudogene TRBV3-2) and J is TRBJ2-2; 11 bases agree with TRBD1. The CDR3 loop spans 16 amino acids. Unmatched junction bases numbered 4, after V lost 4 bases and J lost 3 bases. CDR1 LGHDT and CDR2 YNNKEL come from the germline V gene (reference sequence). The CDR3 sequence: CASSRRTGGDTGELFF. The CDR3 DNA sequence: TGTGCCAGCAGCCGGAGGACAGGGGGCGACACCGGGGAGCTGTTTTTT.

The chain combines TRBV2 with TRBJ2-7; TRBD1 aligns across 8 bases. The CDR3 is 15 amino acids. V lost 6 bases and J lost 1; bases outside the gene matches: 8. From germline, CDR1 is SNHLY and CDR2 FYNNEI. CDR3 region: CASRRQGIPSYEQYF. The CDR3 nucleotides are TGTGCCAGCAGAAGACAGGGGATTCCTTCCTACGAGCAGTACTTC.

The J gene is TRBJ2-3, the V gene TRBV12-3 or TRBV12-4; no reliable D call. There are 12 residues in the CDR3. The ends were cut back, 5 bases at V and 7 bases at J, with 10 bases in the middle. The CDR3 spells CASSPTGYTQYF. The CDR3 DNA follows: TGTGCCAGCAGTCCGACGGGTTATACGCAGTATTTT.

This sequence joins TRBV7-2 and TRBJ1-3, with D possibly being TRBD1 (6 bases). The CDR3 spans 15 residues. Germline V CDR1 and CDR2: SGHTA, FQGNSA. The V end lost 1 base, the J end lost 7 bases, and 14 bases lay between the germline ends. CDR3 coding DNA: TGTGCCAGCAGCTTAGGTCCAGGGGCAGTCAACACCATATATTTT. It specifies CASSLGPGAVNTIYF.

This clone occurred once. The gene calls are TRBV18 and TRBJ1-5; a weak D match, TRBD1 (5 bases). Between the trimmed V and J ends, which lost 8 bases and 0 bases, there was a span of 11 bases. Germline loops: CDR1 KGHSH, CDR2 LQKENI. CDR3 length equals 14 residues. CDR3 sequence reads: CASAGGDSNQPQHF. In DNA form, the CDR3 reads TGTGCCAGCGCTGGGGGGGATAGCAATCAGCCCCAGCATTTT.

The gene calls are TRBV30 and TRBJ1-2; no firm D call. V gave up 2 bases and J gave up 1 base, with 11 bases separating them. CDR3 size: 14 residues. The germline CDR1 and CDR2 sequences are GTSNPN and SVGIG (reference sequence). CDR3 sequence: CAWSRGSYNYGYTF. The CDR3, as DNA: TGTGCCTGGAGTCGAGGCAGCTATAACTATGGCTACACCTTC.

The chain joins TRBV2 to TRBJ1-1; tentative D call: TRBD1 (6 bases). CDR3 length: 17 amino acids. Germline V lookup: CDR1 SNHLY, CDR2 FYNNEI. V lost 0 bases to trimming and J lost 5 bases, with 19 bases between them. CDR3 in amino acids: CASSEALFRTGPTEAFF. CDR3 bases: TGTGCCAGCAGTGAAGCGCTATTCCGAACAGGGCCGACTGAAGCTTTCTTT.

This clone was seen more than once but under ten times. This chain joins TRBV28 and TRBJ1-5, with D hard to call. Trimming removed 10 bases at V and 7 bases at J, with 14 bases between. The CDR3 sequence is 12 residues long. Germline CDR1 reads MDHEN; CDR2 reads SYDVKM. The CDR3 sequence is CATDGPGQPQHF. CDR3 in DNA: TGTGCCACCGACGGCCCGGGGCAGCCCCAGCATTTT.

The CDR3 sequence is CASSPTGRGSTGELFF. CDR3 bases: TGTGCCAGCAGCCCCACAGGGAGGGGGTCCACCGGGGAGCTGTTTTTT. The chain carries TRBV7-2 and TRBJ2-2, with D tentatively TRBD2 (7 bases). Trimming left V 5 bases short and J 4 bases short, with 17 bases between. The CDR3 length is 16 residues. Germline V gene sequence: CDR1 SGHTA, CDR2 FQGNSA.

The chain couples TRBV6-4 to TRBJ1-6, with TRBD1 matching over 7 bases. From germline, CDR1 is MRHNA and CDR2 SNTAGT. The length of the CDR3 is 14 residues. Germline trimming cut 6 bases from V and 7 bases from J; bases unmatched to any gene: 6. For the CDR3, the DNA is TGTGCCAGCAGCTTAACAGGGGTCAATTCACCCCTCCACTTT. Translated: CASSLTGVNSPLHF.

The chain couples TRBV9 to TRBJ1-1, with D tentatively TRBD1 (6 bases). V was cut by 0 bases and J by 7 bases, with 13 bases left in between. The CDR3 spans 14 residues. Germline-derived CDR1 and CDR2 are SGDLS and YYNGEE. The CDR3 bases are TGTGCCAGCAGCGTAGAGGGGACAAGCCTTGAAGCTTTCTTT. Its protein is CASSVEGTSLEAFF.

A note on this clone: Germline and junction disagree at one end, which may indicate a read error. The rearrangement joins TRBV15 to TRBJ1-1, with 7 bases aligning to TRBD1. The germline gives CDR1 LNHNV, CDR2 YYDKDF (reference sequence). The CDR3 runs to 16 residues. This chain's CDR3 is CATSRDRVKGKTPAFF. The CDR3 bases are TGTGCCACCAGCCGAGACAGGGTAAAAGGCAAAACCCCAGCTTTCTTT. The whole variable domain, remainder taken from reference TRBV15 and TRBJ1-1, is DAMVIQNPRYQVTQFGKPVTLSCSQTLNHNVMYWYQQKSSQAPKLLFHYYDKDFNNEADTPDNFQSRRPNTSFCFLDIRSPGLGDTAMYLCATSRDRVKGKTPAFFGQGTRLTVV.

This clone is a singleton in its sample. V gene TRBV5-5 combines with J gene TRBJ1-4, with 8 bases fitting TRBD1. V lost 4 bases to trimming and J lost 8 bases; unmatched junction nucleotides: 1. Germline V lookup: CDR1 SGHKS, CDR2 YYEKEE (reference sequence). The CDR3 spans 12 residues. CDR3 sequence reads: CASSRDREKLFF. CDR3 coding DNA: TGTGCCAGCAGCCGGGACAGGGAAAAACTGTTTTTT.